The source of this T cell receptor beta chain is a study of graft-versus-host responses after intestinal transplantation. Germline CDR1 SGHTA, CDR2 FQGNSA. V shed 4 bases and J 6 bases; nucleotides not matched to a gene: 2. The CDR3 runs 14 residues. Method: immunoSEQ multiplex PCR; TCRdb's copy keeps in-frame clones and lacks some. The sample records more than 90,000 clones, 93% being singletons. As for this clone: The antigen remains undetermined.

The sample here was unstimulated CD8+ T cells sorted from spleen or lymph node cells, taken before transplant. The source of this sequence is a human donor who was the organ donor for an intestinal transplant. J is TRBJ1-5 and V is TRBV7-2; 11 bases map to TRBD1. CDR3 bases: TGTGCCAGCAGCTCAGGGACAGGGGGTCAGCCCCAGCATTTT. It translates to CASSSGTGGQPQHF.